These 31 T cell receptor beta chains were sequenced from one sample in a study of CD8 T cell repertoires and HIV-1 epitope variants. Their target antigens are unknown. The method was immunoSEQ multiplex PCR; TCRdb's version includes in-frame clones alone and lacks a portion of them. The table shows fewer than 7,000 clones, with 65% occurring only once. Specimen: cultured CD8+ T cells derived from PBMCs. These receptors all come from a male donor with HIV.

J is TRBJ1-1 and V is TRBV28; TRBD1 might be the D (5 bases). The V gene lost 6 bases and the J gene lost 1 base, with 9 bases spanning the gap. The CDR3 extends over 13 amino acids. Germline lookup yields CDR1 MDHEN and CDR2 SYDVKM. The CDR3 region has the DNA TGTGCCAGCAGCAGGGACGGGAACACTGAAGCTTTCTTT. It encodes CASSRDGNTEAFF.

J is TRBJ2-3 and V is TRBV4-1, with D unresolved. CDR1 and CDR2 from the germline V gene are MGHRA and YSYEKL. The CDR3 contains 15 residues. V gave up 1 base and J gave up 0 bases, with 8 bases separating them. For the CDR3, the DNA is TGCGCCAGCAGCCAAGGGTGGCTCAGCACAGATACGCAGTATTTT. Encoded protein: CASSQGWLSTDTQYF.

This clone was seen a few times. The chain has TRBV27 and TRBJ2-7; D is undetermined. With 2 bases removed from V and 5 bases from J, the gap between germline ends came to 4 bases. The CDR3 consists of 11 residues. In germline, CDR1 is MNHEY, CDR2 SMNVEV (reference sequence). CDR3 nucleotides: TGTGCCAGCAGTTTAGGGGACGAGCAGTACTTC. It yields the protein CASSLGDEQYF.

J is TRBJ2-7 and V is TRBV5-6, with D perhaps TRBD1 or TRBD2 (5 bases each). V lost 2 bases to trimming and J lost 5 bases, with 11 bases between them. This CDR3 spans 13 amino acids. Germline CDR1 SGHDT, CDR2 YYEEEE. The CDR3 coding sequence is TGTGCCAGCAGCTTCGGGGCGATCGACGAGCAGTACTTC. Translating it yields CASSFGAIDEQYF.

The CDR3, as DNA: TGTGCCAGCAGTCCCCCTGGGGGCGCGTCCTACGAGCAGTACTTC. Its protein product is CASSPPGGASYEQYF. The chain carries TRBV27 and TRBJ2-7, with a tentative D call TRBD1 (6 bases). Germline CDR1 MNHEY, CDR2 SMNVEV (reference sequence). This CDR3 region has 15 residues. Trimming cost V 5 bases and J 1 base, with 15 bases left between them.

This clone is a singleton in its sample. The V gene is TRBV28, the J gene TRBJ1-5; no clear D gene. The CDR3 has 14 amino acids. V shed 3 bases and J shed 4 bases, with 10 bases lying between them. Germline V gives CDR1 MDHEN, CDR2 SYDVKM. CDR3 in DNA: TGTGCCAGCAGTTTTGGGGATTGGAATCAGCCCCAGCATTTT. Translating gives CASSFGDWNQPQHF.

This clone has more than one count but fewer than ten. The rearrangement uses TRBV19 and TRBJ1-5; possibly TRBD1 for D (6 bases). Germline V gene data show CDR1 as LNHDA and CDR2 as SQIVND (reference sequence). CDR3 length: 15 amino acids. Trimming removed 1 base from V and 7 bases from J, with 14 bases in between. This chain's CDR3 is CASSIGTGMRQPQHF. DNA of the CDR3: TGTGCCAGTAGTATAGGCACAGGGATGCGACAGCCCCAGCATTTT. The complete variable domain, with remaining parts taken from reference TRBV19 and TRBJ1-5, reads DGGITQSPKYLFRKEGQNVTLSCEQNLNHDAMYWYRQDPGQGLRLIYYSQIVNDFQKGDIAEGYSVSREKKESFPLTVTSAQKNPTAFYLCASSIGTGMRQPQHFGDGTRLSIL.

In DNA form, the CDR3 reads TGTGCCAGTAGTATTGGACTAGCGGGAGCGAGGACAGATACGCAGTATTTT. The encoded protein is CASSIGLAGARTDTQYF. The chain employs TRBV19 and TRBJ2-3, with 13 bases identical to TRBD2. J lost 3 bases, V lost 3 bases, and 6 bases had no gene match. This CDR3 spans 17 amino acids. Germline loops: CDR1 LNHDA, CDR2 SQIVND (reference sequence).

In its sample, this clone was seen a few times. CDR3 bases: TGTGCCAGCAGCTGGCCTAGCGGGGGGGCCTACGAGCAGTACTTC. Its translation is CASSWPSGGAYEQYF. The chain uses TRBV7-9 and TRBJ2-7; 12 bases map to TRBD2. J gave up 2 bases and V 4 bases, and 3 bases lay outside the gene matches. The V gene's germline CDR1 is SEHNR and CDR2 FQNEAQ (reference sequence). The CDR3 has 15 residues.

This clone came up a few times. This rearrangement joins TRBV2 to TRBJ2-1; 13 bases align to TRBD2. V trimming: 4 bases; J trimming: 5 bases; junction bases outside the gene matches: 8. The CDR3 has 17 residues. Germline assignment: CDR1 SNHLY and CDR2 FYNNEI. CDR3 amino acids: CASSGRLAGGYHNEQFF. For the CDR3, the DNA is TGTGCCAGCAGTGGGCGACTAGCGGGAGGATACCACAATGAGCAGTTCTTC.

The CDR3 here is CASSQVNTEAFF. CDR3 DNA: TGTGCCAGCAGCCAAGTGAACACTGAAGCTTTCTTT. The V gene is TRBV7-2, the J gene TRBJ1-1; D ambiguous. Per germline, CDR1 SGHTA and CDR2 FQGNSA. The V end was cut by 5 bases, the J end by 0 bases, with 4 bases between. This CDR3 contains 12 residues.

The gene calls are TRBV6-5 and TRBJ2-3, with no clear D. Germline CDR1 and CDR2: MNHEY and SVGAGI. The V and J ends lost 0 bases and 1 base respectively, with 11 bases between them. This CDR3 comprises 16 residues. The CDR3 loop is CASSYSTDPRTDTQYF. The CDR3 nucleotides are TGTGCCAGCAGTTACTCTACGGACCCTCGCACAGATACGCAGTATTTT.

This chain connects TRBV28 to TRBJ2-7; D is uncertain. Trimming pared 5 bases from V and 0 bases from J, leaving 11 bases between. CDR1 and CDR2 (germline): MDHEN, SYDVKM. The CDR3 length is 14 residues. CDR3 protein: CASSLLLISYEQYF. The CDR3 nucleotides are TGTGCCAGCAGTCTTCTCTTGATCTCCTACGAGCAGTACTTC.

The chain couples TRBV19 to TRBJ2-2; no clear D gene. In germline, CDR1 is LNHDA, CDR2 SQIVND (reference sequence). This CDR3 is built from 16 residues. The germline V and J ends were trimmed by 0 bases and 1 base, with 9 bases remaining between them. The CDR3 coding sequence is TGTGCCAGTAGTATAGATCTTCGTGGGAACACCGGGGAGCTGTTTTTT. This codes for CASSIDLRGNTGELFF.

This CDR3 is CASSPGPNIPYEQYF. CDR3 in DNA: TGTGCCAGCAGCCCGGGACCCAATATTCCCTACGAGCAGTACTTC. This rearrangement joins TRBV14 to TRBJ2-5; D may match TRBD1 or TRBD2 (5 bases each). The DNA end is a closer match to TRBJ2-7, so the J assignment may be wrong. Germline values: CDR1 SGHDN, CDR2 FVKESK. The CDR3 has 15 amino acids.

V gene TRBV28 combines with J gene TRBJ1-1; D call uncertain. This CDR3 spans 16 amino acids. V was clipped by 6 bases and J by 0 bases, with 17 bases between them. Germline CDR1 is MDHEN and CDR2 is SYDVKM. The CDR3 spells CASRTLYGRLNTEAFF. Written as DNA, the CDR3 is TGTGCCAGCAGGACTTTATATGGCAGGCTGAACACTGAAGCTTTCTTT.

The rearrangement uses TRBV7-9 and TRBJ2-1, with 7 bases fitting TRBD2. The CDR3 is made up of 17 amino acids. Germline values: CDR1 SEHNR, CDR2 FQNEAQ (reference sequence). J gave up 3 bases and V 1 base, and 9 bases lay outside the gene matches. This chain's CDR3 is CASSLGPVGGGYNEQFF. The CDR3, as DNA: TGTGCCAGCAGCTTAGGCCCCGTGGGGGGGGGCTACAATGAGCAGTTCTTC.

The V call is TRBV5-1, the J call TRBJ2-1; the D is unclear. The V and J ends lost 0 bases and 5 bases respectively, with 12 bases between them. This CDR3 is 15 amino acids long. CDR1 SGHRS and CDR2 YFSETQ come from the germline V gene. CDR3 in DNA: TGCGCCAGCAGCTTGGTAGAACTCCCTAACAATGAGCAGTTCTTC. This translates into CASSLVELPNNEQFF.

This clone was found a few times. CDR3 loop: CASSYLRQGPANTEAFF. CDR3 DNA sequence: TGTGCCAGCAGTTACCTGCGGCAGGGGCCTGCGAACACTGAAGCTTTCTTT. The chain combines TRBV27 with TRBJ1-1; perhaps TRBD1 as D (6 bases). This CDR3 comprises 17 residues. V was trimmed by 4 bases and J by 1 base, leaving 19 bases between them. CDR1 MNHEY and CDR2 SMNVEV come from the germline V gene (reference sequence).

V and J are TRBV5-8 and TRBJ2-7; D is unresolved. CDR3 length equals 13 residues. Trimming cost V 0 bases and J 1 base, with 5 bases left between them. CDR1 and CDR2 (germline): SGHTS, YDEGEE. This chain's CDR3 is CASSLEGSYEQYF. The CDR3 DNA follows: TGTGCCAGCAGCTTGGAGGGTTCCTACGAGCAGTACTTC. Using reference TRBV5-8 and TRBJ2-7 for the parts outside the CDR3, the full variable domain is EAGVTQSPTHLIKTRGQQATLRCSPISGHTSVYWYQQALGLGLQFLLWYDEGEERNRGNFPPRFSGRQFPNYSSELNVNALELEDSALYLCASSLEGSYEQYFGPGTRLTVT.

This clone has only one observation. The chain links TRBV6-1 to TRBJ2-7; D gene ambiguous. V was cut by 1 base and J by 1 base, with 11 bases left in between. This CDR3 contains 15 residues. Germline-derived CDR1 and CDR2 are MNHNS and SASEGT. The CDR3 DNA reads TGTGCCAGCAGTGAAGAGGCAGGTTCTTCCTACGAGCAGTACTTC. Encoded protein: CASSEEAGSSYEQYF.

In the case of this clone: A read error may account for a junction end that differs from germline. V gene TRBV11-2 combines with J gene TRBJ1-1; D is possibly TRBD1 (6 bases). This CDR3 is built from 12 residues. Germline CDR1 is SGHAT and CDR2 is FQNNGV. CDR3 loop: CASSPDSQGVIF. Here the CDR3 DNA reads TGTGCCAGCAGCCCGGACAGCCAGGGAGTGATCTTT. Variable domain in full (rest from reference TRBV11-2 and TRBJ1-1): EAGVAQSPRYKIIEKRQSVAFWCNPISGHATLYWYQQILGQGPKLLIQFQNNGVVDDSQLPKDRFSAERLKGVDSTLKIQPAKLEDSAVYLCASSPDSQGVIFGQGTRLTVV.

This chain connects TRBV7-9 to TRBJ2-1, with TRBD1 as a possible D gene (5 bases). V was clipped by 3 bases and J by 10 bases, with 16 bases between them. The CDR3 is made up of 14 amino acids. Per germline, CDR1 SEHNR and CDR2 FQNEAQ (reference sequence). This chain's CDR3 is CASSLGVGAREQFF. DNA of the CDR3: TGTGCCAGCAGCTTGGGTGTAGGGGCTCGAGAGCAGTTCTTC.

This sequence joins TRBV2 and TRBJ2-1, with a tentative D call TRBD2 (7 bases). CDR1 and CDR2 from the germline V gene are SNHLY and FYNNEI. The CDR3 consists of 17 residues. V gave up 5 bases and J gave up 6 bases, with 23 bases separating them. The CDR3, as DNA: TGTGCCAGCAGTCCGCTTAGCGGAGGGGGGGCGTTCAATGAGCAGTTCTTC. Encoded protein: CASSPLSGGGAFNEQFF.

This clone has only a few counts. In DNA form, the CDR3 reads TGTGCCAGCATGGGACAGGGCCGTGGTGGCTACACCTTC. Translation gives CASMGQGRGGYTF. V usage is TRBV28 and J usage is TRBJ1-2, with 9 bases lining up with TRBD1. V lost 7 bases and J lost 7; bases outside the gene matches: 7. CDR1 and CDR2 from the germline V gene are MDHEN and SYDVKM. This CDR3 comprises 13 residues.

This clone was observed a few times. V is TRBV7-2 and J is TRBJ2-7, with D unclear. Trimming left V 5 bases short and J 7 bases short, with 9 bases between. Germline V gene data show CDR1 as SGHTA and CDR2 as FQGNSA. CDR3 length: 11 residues. The CDR3 loop is CASSTFEEQYF. The CDR3 DNA is TGTGCCAGCAGCACCTTTGAAGAGCAGTACTTC.

The chain uses TRBV27 and TRBJ1-2, with 10 positions matching TRBD1. Trimming took 0 bases from V and 5 from J; bases not matched to a gene: 9. Germline V gives CDR1 MNHEY, CDR2 SMNVEV (reference sequence). CDR3 length: 17 residues. The CDR3 DNA follows: TGTGCCAGCAGTTTATCAGGGGGACAGGGGTTAGGATATGGCTACACCTTC. Translated: CASSLSGGQGLGYGYTF.

The table lists this clone with a few counts. The chain couples TRBV4-1 to TRBJ1-5; D remains ambiguous. Trimming left V 1 base short and J 7 bases short, with 14 bases between. The CDR3 runs to 15 residues. The germline CDR1 and CDR2 sequences are MGHRA and YSYEKL. The CDR3 is CASSQGKGMFQPQHF. In DNA form, the CDR3 reads TGCGCCAGCAGCCAAGGTAAAGGGATGTTCCAGCCCCAGCATTTT.

The chain carries TRBV28 and TRBJ2-1, with a weak D call TRBD2 (7 bases). The CDR3 runs 15 residues. Trimming pared 3 bases from V and 4 bases from J, leaving 13 bases between. Per the germline V gene, CDR1 is MDHEN and CDR2 is SYDVKM. The CDR3 sequence is CASSFEGGLYNEQFF. The CDR3 nucleotides are TGTGCCAGCAGTTTCGAGGGGGGGCTTTACAATGAGCAGTTCTTC.

V and J are TRBV9 and TRBJ1-1; 7 bases align to TRBD1. CDR3 length: 13 residues. The ends lost 4 bases at V and 5 bases at J; junction bases unmatched: 5. The germline CDR1 and CDR2 sequences are SGDLS and YYNGEE. The DNA for the CDR3 is TGTGCCAGCAGCCCAGGGGGGGGGACTGAAGCTTTCTTT. Protein: CASSPGGGTEAFF. Using reference TRBV9 and TRBJ1-1 for the parts outside the CDR3, the full variable domain is DSGVTQTPKHLITATGQRVTLRCSPRSGDLSVYWYQQSLDQGLQFLIQYYNGEERAKGNILERFSAQQFPDLHSELNLSSLELGDSALYFCASSPGGGTEAFFGQGTRLTVV.

The chain uses TRBV10-3 and TRBJ2-7; perhaps TRBD2 as D (5 bases). Trimming cost V 2 bases and J 3 bases, with 17 bases left between them. Germline V gene sequence: CDR1 ENHRY, CDR2 SYGVKD. The CDR3 is 16 amino acids. This CDR3 reads CAISEVFLTGIYEQYF. CDR3 in DNA: TGTGCCATCAGTGAGGTCTTCCTGACGGGGATCTACGAGCAGTACTTC.